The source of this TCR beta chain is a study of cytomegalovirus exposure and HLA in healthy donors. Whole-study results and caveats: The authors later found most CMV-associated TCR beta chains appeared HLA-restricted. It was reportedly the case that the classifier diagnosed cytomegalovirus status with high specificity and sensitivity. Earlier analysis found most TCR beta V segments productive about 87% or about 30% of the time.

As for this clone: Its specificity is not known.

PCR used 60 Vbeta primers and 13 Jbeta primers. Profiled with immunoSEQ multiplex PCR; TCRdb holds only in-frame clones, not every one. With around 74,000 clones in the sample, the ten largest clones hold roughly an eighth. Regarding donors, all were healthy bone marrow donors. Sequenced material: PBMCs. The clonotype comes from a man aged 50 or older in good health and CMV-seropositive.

The CDR3 protein is CASSIQTDTEAFF. For the CDR3, the DNA is TGTGCCAGTAGTATTCAAACAGACACTGAAGCTTTCTTT. The J gene is TRBJ1-1, the V gene TRBV19; D gene ambiguous. The CDR3 totals 13 residues. The V gene lost 3 bases and the J gene lost 3 bases, with 8 bases spanning the gap. Looked up from germline, CDR1 is LNHDA and CDR2 is SQIVND (reference sequence).